This T cell receptor beta chain was obtained from a study of blood T cell repertoires in COVID-19. Study information: There were acute and convalescent COVID-19 samples, and they came from the United States, Italy and Spain. T cells, B-cell-depleted T cells, or PBMCs provided the cDNA or gDNA that served as material.

In the original workflow: The assay estimated nucleated cells by amplifying reference gene primers. Produced via immunoSEQ multiplex PCR; TCRdb's table is partial and in-frame only. V, J and clone size reflect that table, while D and trimming were determined from the DNA. The sample holds fewer than 250,000 clones, around four fifths seen once. Germline assignment: CDR1 SEHNR and CDR2 FQNEAQ (reference sequence). The CDR3 sequence is 15 residues long. With 5 bases clipped from V and 6 bases from J, the junction kept 7 bases outside the gene matches. This clonotype was obtained from a man over 45 with acute or convalescent COVID-19. The chain joins TRBV7-9 to TRBJ2-1; TRBD2 agrees at 10 bases. What was sequenced was peripheral blood. The CDR3 sequence: CASSPPGLASNEQFF. CDR3 DNA sequence: TGTGCCAGCAGCCCTCCGGGACTAGCGAGCAATGAGCAGTTCTTC. Drawing the rest from reference TRBV7-9 and TRBJ2-1, the complete variable domain is DTGVSQNPRHKITKRGQNVTFRCDPISEHNRLYWYRQTLGQGPEFLTYFQNEAQLEKSRLLSDRFSAERPKGSFSTLEIQRTEQGDSAMYLCASSPPGLASNEQFFGPGTRLTVL.